What follows are 32 T cell receptor beta chains derived from one specimen sequenced in a study of blood T cells in healthy people across ages. Alongside a J-beta primer mix, a sample-barcoded 5' primer served in a second PCR lasting about 6 to 12 cycles. From the 5' RACE reads, TCRdb called clonotypes with MiXCR, one entry per CDR3 protein. The repertoire holds around 1,900,000 distinct CDR3 sequences, with 30% to 40% as singletons. Sequencing was performed on blood. Receptors originate from a human donor in good health.

The CDR3 coding sequence is TGCAGCGTTGCACCGAAACTGAACACTGAAGCTTTCTTT. It is translated as CSVAPKLNTEAFF. This chain connects TRBV29-1 to TRBJ1-1, with D unclear. The CDR3 has 13 residues. V was cut by 4 bases and J by 0 bases, with 9 bases left in between. Looked up from germline, CDR1 is SQVTM and CDR2 is ANQGSEA.

This clonotype showed up just once. This chain joins TRBV18 and TRBJ2-6, with D unresolved. The CDR3 covers 17 residues. Germline CDR1 is KGHSH and CDR2 is LQKENI. V gave up 4 bases and J gave up 2 bases, with 15 bases separating them. The CDR3 region is CASSLEPGPTGANVLTF. The CDR3 region has the DNA TGTGCCAGCTCACTTGAACCGGGTCCTACTGGGGCCAACGTCCTGACTTTC.

This chain links TRBV4-1 with TRBJ2-5; D gene ambiguous. This CDR3 has 15 amino acids. V lost 4 bases to trimming and J lost 0 bases, with 12 bases between them. CDR1 MGHRA and CDR2 YSYEKL come from the germline V gene. The CDR3 DNA follows: TGCGCCAGCAGCCCGTTGGTGGTGAACCAAGAGACCCAGTACTTC. This codes for CASSPLVVNQETQYF.

V gene TRBV12-3 or TRBV12-4 combines with J gene TRBJ2-7; D gene uncertain. CDR3 length: 14 residues. Trimming pared 3 bases from V and 4 bases from J, leaving 13 bases between. The DNA of the CDR3 is TGTGCCAGCAGTTTGACCACCACTTATTACGAGCAGTACTTC. Its protein is CASSLTTTYYEQYF.

In its sample, this clonotype was seen a few times. The chain couples TRBV2 to TRBJ1-5; 7 bases fit TRBD1. The CDR3 runs 13 residues. Unmatched junction bases numbered 2, after V lost 6 bases and J lost 3 bases. Germline V gene lookup returns CDR1 SNHLY and CDR2 FYNNEI. Written as DNA, the CDR3 is TGTGCCAGCAGGACAGGGAACAATCAGCCCCAGCATTTT. Its translation: CASRTGNNQPQHF.

V is TRBV5-5 and J is TRBJ2-1; TRBD1 matches 7 bases. From germline, CDR1 is SGHKS and CDR2 YYEKEE (reference sequence). Germline trimming cut 4 bases from V and 3 bases from J; bases unmatched to any gene: 7. The CDR3 runs 15 residues. CDR3 coding DNA: TGTGCCAGCAGCCGGGGACAGCGATACTACAATGAGCAGTTCTTC. Translation gives CASSRGQRYYNEQFF.

Written as DNA, the CDR3 is TGTGCCAGCAGCCTCACAGGGGGCTGGTATGGCTACACCTTC. Its translation is CASSLTGGWYGYTF. The chain employs TRBV28 and TRBJ1-2, with TRBD1 matching over 9 bases. V shed 6 bases and J 5 bases; nucleotides not matched to a gene: 7. The germline V gene encodes CDR1 MDHEN and CDR2 SYDVKM. This CDR3 has 14 amino acids.

This clonotype came up many times. This rearrangement joins TRBV7-2 to TRBJ2-4, with 11 bases identical to TRBD2. Germline-derived CDR1 and CDR2 are SGHTA and FQGNSA. CDR3 length: 15 residues. J lost 6 bases, V lost 3 bases, and 4 bases had no gene match. The CDR3 nucleotides read TGTGCCAGCAGCTTTAGCGGGGGGGCCGGAAACATTCAGTACTTC. It is translated as CASSFSGGAGNIQYF.

This clonotype was counted only a few times. The genes are TRBV4-3 and TRBJ2-1, with 7 bases that match TRBD1. This CDR3 is built from 16 residues. V shed 0 bases, J shed 4 bases, and the junction held 6 bases outside the gene matches. The germline V gene has CDR1 LGHNA and CDR2 YSLEER. CDR3 sequence: CASSQDADRLYNEQFF. CDR3 DNA: TGCGCCAGCAGCCAAGATGCGGACAGGCTGTACAATGAGCAGTTCTTC.

This clonotype was detected only a few times. The V call is TRBV7-2, the J call TRBJ2-7; 8 bases match TRBD2. Trimming at V came to 3 bases and at J to 2 bases, leaving 6 bases not matched to a gene. The CDR3 loop spans 15 amino acids. Germline CDR1 reads SGHTA; CDR2 reads FQGNSA. This CDR3 is CASSFVAGPTYEQYF. The CDR3 DNA is TGTGCCAGCAGCTTTGTAGCGGGACCAACCTACGAGCAGTACTTC. The full variable domain, in which reference TRBV7-2 and TRBJ2-7 provide the parts outside the CDR3, is GAGVSQSPSNKVTEKGKDVELRCDPISGHTALYWYRQSLGQGLEFLIYFQGNSAPDKSGLPSDRFSAERTGGSVSTLTIQRTQQEDSAVYLCASSFVAGPTYEQYFGPGTRLTVT.

This clonotype was observed a single time. The rearrangement links TRBV27 to TRBJ2-5, with 9 nucleotides matching TRBD2. CDR1 MNHEY and CDR2 SMNVEV come from the germline V gene (reference sequence). CDR3 size: 18 residues. V trimming: 4 bases; J trimming: 2 bases; junction bases outside the gene matches: 14. CDR3 loop: CASSSSRLAGSQQETQYF. CDR3 coding DNA: TGTGCCAGCAGTTCCAGTAGGCTAGCGGGGAGTCAACAAGAGACCCAGTACTTC.

This chain connects TRBV20-1 to TRBJ2-1, with no clear D. V shed 3 bases and J shed 7 bases, with 22 bases lying between them. The CDR3 is made up of 16 amino acids. The germline gives CDR1 DFQATT, CDR2 SNEGSKA (reference sequence). The CDR3 DNA is TGCAGTGCTAGGTTCCCAGGTCCCCCTGTGGGTAATGAGCAGTTCTTC. Its protein product is CSARFPGPPVGNEQFF.

The chain has TRBV6-5 and TRBJ1-2, with D maybe TRBD1 (5 bases). CDR3 length: 14 amino acids. Germline CDR1 is MNHEY and CDR2 is SVGAGI. V lost 6 bases and J 2 bases, leaving 13 bases between the germline ends. In DNA form, the CDR3 reads TGTGCCAGCAGCCGGGACCCTACAAACTATGGCTACACCTTC. Translating gives CASSRDPTNYGYTF.

CDR3 in amino acids: CASSQDMSAVLQETQYF. CDR3 sequence (DNA): TGCGCCAGCAGCCAAGATATGTCAGCGGTTCTGCAAGAGACCCAGTACTTC. The gene calls are TRBV4-1 and TRBJ2-5; possible D gene TRBD2, 5 bases. Germline V gene sequence: CDR1 MGHRA, CDR2 YSYEKL. The CDR3 runs 17 residues. The ends were cut back, 0 bases at V and 2 bases at J, with 16 bases in the middle.

The table lists this clonotype with a few counts. The chain has TRBV7-2 and TRBJ1-1; D ambiguous. The germline V gene encodes CDR1 SGHTA and CDR2 FQGNSA. V lost 8 bases and J lost 1, with 11 bases in between. The CDR3 sequence is 13 residues long. The CDR3 here is CASLVLENTEAFF. The DNA for the CDR3 is TGTGCCAGCTTGGTCCTAGAGAACACTGAAGCTTTCTTT.

Points on this clonotype: Given a much more abundant clone one base away, this may be a read error. J is TRBJ1-1 and V is TRBV28; tentative D call: TRBD1 (6 bases). The CDR3 covers 13 residues. Germline V gene data show CDR1 as MDHEN and CDR2 as SYDVKM. Deletions cut 6 bases from V and 3 bases from J, with 11 bases between. The CDR3 protein is CASRLNRDTEAFF. DNA of the CDR3: TGTGCCAGCAGATTAAACAGGGACACTGAAGCTTTCTTT.

This clonotype has just one count. The V gene is TRBV11-2, the J gene TRBJ2-4; TRBD1 aligns across 7 bases. The CDR3 is 14 residues long. Unmatched junction bases numbered 8, after V lost 5 bases and J lost 7 bases. Germline V CDR1 and CDR2: SGHAT, FQNNGV. The CDR3 loop reads CASSPLGGRNIQYF. The CDR3 DNA reads as TGTGCCAGCAGCCCACTAGGGGGCCGGAACATTCAGTACTTC.

The chain employs TRBV7-3 and TRBJ2-3; no clear D gene. Trimming removed 5 bases at V and 2 bases at J, with 8 bases between. The V gene's germline CDR1 is SGHTA and CDR2 FQGTGA. The CDR3 length is 13 residues. CDR3 in DNA: TGTGCCAGCAGCACCGTACACACAGATACGCAGTATTTT. Its protein product is CASSTVHTDTQYF.

The chain uses TRBV7-9 and TRBJ2-7; 8 bases agree with TRBD1. The V gene end was trimmed by 4 bases and the J gene end by 2 bases; junction bases not matched to a gene: 7. The CDR3 covers 15 residues. Germline loops: CDR1 SEHNR, CDR2 FQNEAQ (reference sequence). The CDR3 loop reads CASSSWTGPTYEQYF. CDR3 DNA sequence: TGTGCCAGCAGCTCCTGGACAGGGCCAACCTACGAGCAGTACTTC.

The chain joins TRBV7-9 to TRBJ1-2, with D unresolved. Trimming pared 7 bases from V and 2 bases from J, leaving 14 bases between. CDR3 length: 14 residues. Germline V gives CDR1 SEHNR, CDR2 FQNEAQ (reference sequence). CDR3 in DNA: TGTGCCAGCACCCGATCGGACCTAAACTATGGCTACACCTTC. Amino acid sequence: CASTRSDLNYGYTF.

Comment on this clonotype: At one end, the junction sequence differs from germline, possibly due to a read error. The chain uses TRBV6-2 or TRBV6-3 and TRBJ1-2, with 8 positions matching TRBD1. From germline, CDR1 is MNHEY and CDR2 SVGEGT. The CDR3 runs 14 residues. The CDR3 protein is CASYTRTGSYGCTF. The DNA of the CDR3 is TGTGCCAGCTATACCAGGACAGGGAGCTATGGCTGCACCTTC.

Only a few counts were recorded for this clonotype. The rearrangement uses TRBV10-3 and TRBJ2-5; D unclear. The J call may not be correct, given that the DNA end is closer to TRBJ2-7. This CDR3 comprises 13 residues. Germline V gene lookup returns CDR1 ENHRY and CDR2 SYGVKD. CDR3 in DNA: TGTGCCATCAGTGATAGCTACTCCTACGAGCAGTACTTC. It specifies CAISDSYSYEQYF.

V is TRBV20-1 and J is TRBJ2-3; D unclear. The CDR3 length is 14 residues. Germline loops: CDR1 DFQATT, CDR2 SNEGSKA (reference sequence). Trimming removed 6 bases from V and 1 base from J, with 14 bases in between. The CDR3 DNA sequence: TGCAGTGCCGCTTCACCGTTGGGCACAGATACGCAGTATTTT. Protein product: CSAASPLGTDTQYF.

This chain connects TRBV20-1 to TRBJ2-1; maybe TRBD2 (6 bases). The CDR3 is 11 residues long. From germline, CDR1 is DFQATT and CDR2 SNEGSKA (reference sequence). CDR3 residues: CRAAGRNEQFF. The CDR3 DNA follows: TGCAGGGCTGCGGGGAGAAATGAGCAGTTCTTC.

This clonotype showed up just a few times. This chain links TRBV10-3 with TRBJ1-6, with D perhaps TRBD1 (5 bases). The CDR3 length is 14 residues. Deletions cut 2 bases from V and 7 bases from J, with 9 bases between. Germline CDR1 ENHRY, CDR2 SYGVKD. In DNA, the CDR3 is TGTGCCATCAGTGAGACCGCAGGGAATTCACCCCTCCACTTT. Translated: CAISETAGNSPLHF.

This chain uses TRBV4-2 with TRBJ1-2, with a tentative D call TRBD1 (6 bases). V dropped 1 base and J dropped 7 bases, with 16 bases sitting between them. CDR1 and CDR2 from the germline V gene are LGHNA and YNFKEQ. This CDR3 is built from 15 residues. As DNA, the CDR3 is TGTGCCAGCAGCCAAGTGGGGGCCAGGGTTATTGGCTACACCTTC. It translates to CASSQVGARVIGYTF.

The chain links TRBV4-3 to TRBJ2-7; D call uncertain. CDR3 size: 17 residues. The ends were cut back, 0 bases at V and 2 bases at J, with 17 bases in the middle. CDR1 and CDR2 (germline): LGHNA, YSLEER. CDR3 nucleotides: TGCGCCAGCAGCCAAGATTTTGCGGCTCCTGTCGCCTACGAGCAGTACTTC. It specifies CASSQDFAAPVAYEQYF.

This rearrangement joins TRBV7-8 to TRBJ2-3; 9 bases match TRBD2. CDR3 size: 16 residues. After removal of 8 bases from V and 2 bases from J, the junction contained 11 bases not matched to a gene. In germline, CDR1 is SGHVS, CDR2 FQNEAQ. DNA of the CDR3: TGTGCCAGCGGCGGGGGGGCTACAGCTTACACAGATACGCAGTATTTT. This sequence encodes CASGGGATAYTDTQYF. The whole variable domain, filled in from reference TRBV7-8 and TRBJ2-3, reads GAGVSQSPRYKVAKRGQDVALRCDPISGHVSLFWYQQALGQGPEFLTYFQNEAQLDKSGLPSDRFFAERPEGSVSTLKIQRTQQEDSAVYLCASGGGATAYTDTQYFGPGTRLTVL.

V is TRBV25-1 and J is TRBJ2-4; no clear D. Germline V gene data show CDR1 as MGHDK and CDR2 as SYGVNS. Trimming removed 8 bases at V and 13 bases at J, with 27 bases between. CDR3 length equals 15 residues. The CDR3 nucleotides are TGTGCCAGCTCCCCCCGGCGTTCCTCCTACAATGAGCAGTACTTC. Protein product: CASSPRRSSYNEQYF.

In regard to this clonotype: Germline is not matched at one junction end, which may reflect a read error. The CDR3 loop reads CSANGQGSTDTRYF. CDR3 in DNA: TGCAGTGCCAACGGACAGGGTAGCACAGATACGCGGTATTTT. The J gene is TRBJ2-3, the V gene TRBV20-1; 8 bases agree with TRBD1. The CDR3 loop spans 14 amino acids. Germline V gives CDR1 DFQATT, CDR2 SNEGSKA (reference sequence).

The genes are TRBV6-5 and TRBJ2-3; 8 nucleotides line up with TRBD2. Germline-derived CDR1 and CDR2 are MNHEY and SVGAGI. V lost 7 bases to trimming and J lost 9 bases; unmatched junction nucleotides: 12. This CDR3 is 14 amino acids long. The CDR3 DNA is TGTGCCAGCACCTCCCTAGCGGGTGGGCTCACGCAGTATTTT. This encodes CASTSLAGGLTQYF.

The table lists this clonotype with a few counts. The V gene is TRBV2, the J gene TRBJ2-7, with TRBD1 as a possible D gene (7 bases). Per germline, CDR1 SNHLY and CDR2 FYNNEI. V was pared by 1 base and J by 4 bases, with 11 bases between. The CDR3 extends over 14 amino acids. CDR3 amino acids: CASSEVRGEYEQYF. The CDR3 nucleotides read TGTGCCAGCAGTGAAGTCAGGGGGGAGTACGAGCAGTACTTC. Using reference TRBV2 and TRBJ2-7 for the parts outside the CDR3, the full variable domain is EPEVTQTPSHQVTQMGQEVILRCVPISNHLYFYWYRQILGQKVEFLVSFYNNEISEKSEIFDDQFSVERPDGSNFTLKIRSTKLEDSAMYFCASSEVRGEYEQYFGPGTRLTVT.